This T cell receptor beta chain was profiled in a study of identifying expanded T cells in peripheral blood (dated by TCRdb to about 2019). A note on the overall study: Technical replicates were generated by sequencing separate aliquots of the same genomic DNA pool, and four replicates were compared pairwise. Overall study outcomes, separate from this receptor: About 1.2 differentially abundant clones were flagged by the binomial model between technical replicates, whereas about 15 and 19 were flagged over around two weeks and four weeks, respectively. Variance in clone template counts between roughly two-week samples significantly increased with total template count across all healthy donors. Across all healthy-donor time intervals, the beta-binomial model significantly cut both the number of clones called differentially abundant and the false-positive rate. The authors expected biological variance in healthy repertoires might increase further over much longer intervals such as months to years.

As concerns this clone: Its specific antigen is unknown. No per-base quality is available; no much larger clone lies one base away.

TCRbeta CDR3 regions were profiled by bias-controlled multiplex PCR amplification of genomic DNA with the immunoSEQ Assay. The source study handled its data this way. To quantify the absolute abundance of each unique TCRbeta CDR3 region, the sequences were collapsed and filtered. Differential abundance was tested with a binomial (Fisher-equivalent) model and with a beta-binomial model adding time-dependent variance fitted from healthy donors. Clones with fewer than 5 combined templates were excluded, and clones with Benjamini-Hochberg FDR below 0.01 were called differentially abundant. Beta-binomial variance was modeled as a function of total template count across the two samples using the form v = (b*log(k)+a)^2. Imported from immuneACCESS, the table was reduced by TCRdb to in-frame sequences with V and J called. These copies leave out some clones; in studies compared against another copy, an unresolved V gene accounts for under half, and the cause of the remainder is not known. From that table come the V and J calls and clone size; the DNA was used to work out D and trimming. The sample has some 90,000 clones on record, more than 75% of them singletons. The ten top clones hold around 5.6% of the sample.

No immune events such as infections were documented for the healthy donors during the collection period. Time-dependent variance in a beta-binomial model of T-cell clone differential abundance was calibrated using healthy-donor blood repertoires as a training cohort. The training cohort was composed of some ten healthy donors, 3 female and 7 male. The donors were between about 29 and 65 years old, with an average age of about 40 years. Whole blood was collected from each healthy donor at three time points spaced around 2 weeks apart and obtained from a commercial supplier. For immunosequencing, genomic DNA was extracted from whole blood that had not been sorted. A distance of 25 bases separates the germline ends of V and J, which lose 6 bases and 8 bases respectively. The germline V gene specifies SQVTM as CDR1 and ANQGSEA as CDR2. Measured from the cysteine to the phenylalanine, the CDR3 is 15 residues long. This entry keeps only the CDR3 DNA: 45 bases, framed from base 1.

The clonotype was recovered from a person between 18 and 75 years old in good health. Sequencing was done on a sample of blood. This sequence uses TRBV29-1 and TRBJ1-2, with the D segment identity uncertain. The base sequence is TGCAGCGTGTGCGATTTGGGAGATCGTCTTGTGGGCTACACCTTC. Its translation reads: CSVCDLGDRLVGYTF.